Listed here are 20 T cell receptor beta chains from one sample, sequenced in a study of somatic mutations in cytotoxic T cells in rheumatoid arthritis. The protocol was immunoSEQ multiplex PCR, while the TCRdb copy is restricted to in-frame clones and leaves out a portion. This sample has approximately 30,000 clones; 75% to 85% occur once, and the top ten carry 7% to 9%. The source material was CD8+ T cells sorted from blood. The receptors stem from an adult with rheumatoid arthritis.

The V call is TRBV7-8, the J call TRBJ2-3; D not certain. The CDR3 sequence is 13 residues long. Germline V lookup: CDR1 SGHVS, CDR2 FQNEAQ. Trimming removed 7 bases at V and 6 bases at J, with 14 bases between. The CDR3 region has the DNA TGTGCCAGCACCATTCTGGGTCCGGATACGCAGTATTTT. Protein sequence: CASTILGPDTQYF.

V usage is TRBV28 and J usage is TRBJ1-1; 8 bases match TRBD1. Germline assignment: CDR1 MDHEN and CDR2 SYDVKM. The CDR3 length is 14 residues. V lost 6 bases to trimming and J lost 0 bases; unmatched junction nucleotides: 3. The CDR3 sequence is CASRLTGVNTEAFF. In nucleotides, the CDR3 is TGTGCCAGCAGGTTGACAGGGGTGAACACTGAAGCTTTCTTT.

The gene calls are TRBV27 and TRBJ1-2; TRBD1 agrees at 9 bases. Germline V gene lookup returns CDR1 MNHEY and CDR2 SMNVEV (reference sequence). This CDR3 is built from 15 residues. V was pared by 5 bases and J by 8 bases, with 12 bases of the junction left unmatched. The CDR3 region has the DNA TGTGCCAGCAGTATAGAACACGGGACAGGGCGCGGCTACACCTTC. It codes for CASSIEHGTGRGYTF.

The V call is TRBV7-9, the J call TRBJ2-7; TRBD1 might be the D (6 bases). The CDR3 contains 15 residues. Germline-derived CDR1 and CDR2 are SEHNR and FQNEAQ (reference sequence). With 7 bases removed from V and 0 bases from J, the gap between germline ends came to 16 bases. In DNA form, the CDR3 reads TGTGCCAGCACCTCTGAGGGGGTCTACTCCTACGAGCAGTACTTC. It codes for CASTSEGVYSYEQYF.

This clone appeared once. The genes are TRBV2 and TRBJ1-2; D might be TRBD1 (6 bases). Germline assignment: CDR1 SNHLY and CDR2 FYNNEI. Trimming removed 1 base at V and 7 bases at J, with 19 bases between. The CDR3 contains 16 residues. CDR3 DNA: TGTGCCAGCAGTGAAGAAGGTTGGAGGGGGGCGTTTGGCTACACCTTC. It is translated as CASSEEGWRGAFGYTF.

V and J are TRBV7-6 and TRBJ2-1; D not resolved. Germline V lookup: CDR1 SGHVS, CDR2 FNYEAQ. The CDR3 contains 14 residues. Trimming stripped 5 bases from V and 6 bases from J, with 14 bases between. The CDR3 protein is CASSQTGTANEQFF. The CDR3 nucleotides read TGTGCCAGCAGCCAAACCGGAACAGCCAATGAGCAGTTCTTC.

The J gene is TRBJ1-1, the V gene TRBV4-1; possible D gene TRBD1, 6 bases. From germline, CDR1 is MGHRA and CDR2 YSYEKL. This CDR3 has 12 residues. Trimming removed 5 bases at V and 10 bases at J, with 14 bases between. CDR3 DNA sequence: TGCGCCAGCAGCAAAACACAGGGCCCAGCTTTCTTT. It codes for CASSKTQGPAFF.

The V call is TRBV4-1, the J call TRBJ2-2; D might be TRBD1 (5 bases). CDR3 length: 15 residues. V lost 1 base, J lost 0 bases, and 6 bases lay in between. Per germline, CDR1 MGHRA and CDR2 YSYEKL. The CDR3: CASSQVTANTGELFF. CDR3 nucleotides: TGCGCCAGCAGCCAAGTGACAGCGAACACCGGGGAGCTGTTTTTT.

The chain is built from TRBV4-3 and TRBJ2-7; D ambiguous. V was clipped by 4 bases and J by 1 base, with 11 bases between them. The CDR3 runs to 14 residues. Germline CDR1 LGHNA, CDR2 YSLEER. The CDR3 sequence is CASSRGIGSYEQYF. The CDR3 region has the DNA TGCGCCAGCAGCCGGGGAATTGGTTCCTACGAGCAGTACTTC.

V usage is TRBV9 and J usage is TRBJ2-2, with D perhaps being TRBD1 or TRBD2 (6 bases each). Germline V gene data show CDR1 as SGDLS and CDR2 as YYNGEE. The CDR3 contains 12 residues. This CDR3 is CASEGGKGELFF. DNA for the CDR3: TGTGCATCAGAAGGGGGGAAAGGGGAGCTGTTTTTT. The whole variable domain, filled in from reference TRBV9 and TRBJ2-2, reads DSGVTQTPKHLITATGQRVTLRCSPRSGDLSVYWYQQSLDQGLQFLIQYYNGEERAKGNILERFSAQQFPDLHSELNLSSLELGDSALYFCASEGGKGELFFGEGSRLTVL.

The chain recombines TRBV6-4 with TRBJ2-3; 7 nucleotides line up with TRBD2. V lost 2 bases and J lost 2; bases outside the gene matches: 4. The CDR3 totals 15 residues. In germline, CDR1 is MRHNA, CDR2 SNTAGT. The CDR3 DNA reads TGTGCCAGCAGTGACGGGGAGGGAACCACAGATACGCAGTATTTT. Its protein product is CASSDGEGTTDTQYF.

The chain has TRBV30 and TRBJ2-7; 7 positions agree with TRBD1. CDR1 is GTSNPN, CDR2 SVGIG, per germline (reference sequence). V shed 2 bases and J 5 bases; nucleotides not matched to a gene: 9. The CDR3 runs to 14 residues. DNA for the CDR3: TGTGCCTGGAGTACCGGGGCAGGGGGAAACGAGCAGTACTTC. Residues: CAWSTGAGGNEQYF.

The V and J genes are TRBV7-6 and TRBJ2-7; unclear D gene. Trimming took off 3 bases at V and 4 bases at J, with 13 bases between the two ends. Germline CDR1 and CDR2: SGHVS and FNYEAQ. CDR3 size: 14 residues. The CDR3 DNA reads TGTGCCAGCAGCTTTAGAGCTGCGGAGTACGAGCAGTACTTC. Protein product: CASSFRAAEYEQYF. Full variable domain (rest looked up from reference TRBV7-6 and TRBJ2-7): GAGVSQSPRYKVTKRGQDVALRCDPISGHVSLYWYRQALGQGPEFLTYFNYEAQQDKSGLPNDRFSAERPEGSISTLTIQRTEQRDSAMYRCASSFRAAEYEQYFGPGTRLTVT.

By its share, this clone is medium-sized. The chain is built from TRBV27 and TRBJ2-3, with D unresolved. Trimming removed 0 bases from V and 4 bases from J, with 5 bases in between. CDR3 size: 13 residues. Germline assignment: CDR1 MNHEY and CDR2 SMNVEV (reference sequence). CDR3 amino acids: CASSLSRPDTQYF. CDR3 bases: TGTGCCAGCAGTTTATCGCGTCCAGATACGCAGTATTTT.

This chain links TRBV7-9 with TRBJ2-4; 13 positions agree with TRBD2. Losses at the gene ends were 5 bases for V and 1 base for J; bases not matched to a gene: 8. Germline V gene sequence: CDR1 SEHNR, CDR2 FQNEAQ (reference sequence). The CDR3 has 18 residues. CDR3 region: CASSNPGLAGKAKNIQYF. The CDR3 nucleotides read TGTGCCAGCAGCAACCCGGGACTAGCGGGAAAGGCCAAAAACATTCAGTACTTC.

The genes are TRBV10-3 and TRBJ2-2, with TRBD1 matching 8 bases. Germline CDR1 ENHRY, CDR2 SYGVKD. V was pared by 11 bases and J by 3 bases, with 5 bases of the junction left unmatched. There are 13 residues in the CDR3. The CDR3 DNA reads as TGTGCCTCCAACAGGGGGGACACCGGGGAGCTGTTTTTT. Translation: CASNRGDTGELFF.

This clone was found a few times. The chain carries TRBV10-3 and TRBJ1-4; D remains ambiguous. Per germline, CDR1 ENHRY and CDR2 SYGVKD. The V end was cut by 3 bases, the J end by 8 bases, with 7 bases between. The CDR3 contains 12 residues. CDR3 sequence reads: CAISDTNEKLFF. As DNA, the CDR3 is TGTGCCATCAGTGACACAAACGAAAAACTGTTTTTT.

V and J are TRBV5-1 and TRBJ1-1; TRBD1 is a possible D gene (6 bases). Looked up from germline, CDR1 is SGHRS and CDR2 is YFSETQ. The CDR3 contains 18 residues. V lost 4 bases, J lost 0 bases, and 22 bases lay in between. As DNA, the CDR3 is TGCGCCAGCAGCCCTTTCTTCGCCAAACAGGGATTGAACACTGAAGCTTTCTTT. Protein product: CASSPFFAKQGLNTEAFF.

The chain has TRBV9 and TRBJ2-3, with 15 bases lining up with TRBD2. The CDR3 loop spans 18 amino acids. The V gene end was trimmed by 3 bases and the J gene end by 5 bases; junction bases not matched to a gene: 10. CDR1 SGDLS and CDR2 YYNGEE come from the germline V gene. CDR3 loop: CASSDGTSGRLQGDTQYF. CDR3 coding DNA: TGTGCCAGCAGCGACGGGACTAGCGGGAGGCTTCAGGGAGATACGCAGTATTTT.

This clone was seen a handful of times. CDR3 loop: CASSLGTGYRGQFF. The CDR3 region has the DNA TGTGCCAGCAGCTTGGGGACAGGGTACAGGGGGCAGTTCTTC. This rearrangement joins TRBV5-6 to TRBJ2-1; 8 bases are shared with TRBD1. CDR1 and CDR2 from the germline V gene are SGHDT and YYEEEE. V shed 0 bases and J 12 bases; nucleotides not matched to a gene: 8. The CDR3 contains 14 residues.